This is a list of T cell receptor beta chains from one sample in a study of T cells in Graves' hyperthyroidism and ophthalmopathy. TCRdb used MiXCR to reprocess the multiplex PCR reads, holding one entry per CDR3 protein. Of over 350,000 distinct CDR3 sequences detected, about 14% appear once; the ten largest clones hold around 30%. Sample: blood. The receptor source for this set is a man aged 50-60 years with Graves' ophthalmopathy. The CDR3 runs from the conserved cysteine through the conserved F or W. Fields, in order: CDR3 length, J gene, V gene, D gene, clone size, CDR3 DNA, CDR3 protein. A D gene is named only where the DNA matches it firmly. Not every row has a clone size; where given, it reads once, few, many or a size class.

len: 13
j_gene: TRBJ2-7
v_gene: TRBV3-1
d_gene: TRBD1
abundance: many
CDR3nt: TGTGCCAGCAGTCGAGGACAGGGCTACGAGCAGTACTTC
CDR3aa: CASSRGQGYEQYF

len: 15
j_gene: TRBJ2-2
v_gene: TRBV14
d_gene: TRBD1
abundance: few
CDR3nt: TGTGCCAGCAGCCCAGACAGGGTTTTAACCGGGGAGCTGTTTTTT
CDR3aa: CASSPDRVLTGELFF

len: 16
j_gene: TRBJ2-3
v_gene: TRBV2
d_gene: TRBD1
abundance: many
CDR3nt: TGTGCCAGCACCCTCCGGACAGGGGACAGCACAGATACGCAGTATTTT
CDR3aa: CASTLRTGDSTDTQYF

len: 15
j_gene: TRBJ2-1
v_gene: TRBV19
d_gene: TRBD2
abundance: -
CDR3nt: TGTGCCAGTAGTATAGCGGGAGGGCCGTATGGTGAGCAGTTCTTC
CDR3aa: CASSIAGGPYGEQFF

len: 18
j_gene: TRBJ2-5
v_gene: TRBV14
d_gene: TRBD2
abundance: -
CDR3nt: TGTGCCAGCAGCCCATACCATCTAGCGGGATCCTACCAAGAGACCCGGTACTTC
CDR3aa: CASSPYHLAGSYQETRYF

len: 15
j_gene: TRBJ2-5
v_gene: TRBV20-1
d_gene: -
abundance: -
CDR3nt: TGCAGTGCTAGAGGACCCATGAGGATTCGAGAGACCCAGTACTTC
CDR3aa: CSARGPMRIRETQYF

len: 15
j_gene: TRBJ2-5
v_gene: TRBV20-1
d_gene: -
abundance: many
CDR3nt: TGCAGTGCCGCTATCCCTACAGGGATACAAGAGACCCAGTACTTC
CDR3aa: CSAAIPTGIQETQYF

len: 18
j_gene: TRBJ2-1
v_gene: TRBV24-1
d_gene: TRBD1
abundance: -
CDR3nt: TGTGCCACCAGTGACCCCGGGGTTCGACAGGGAGCCTACAATGGGCAGTTCTTC
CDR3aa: CATSDPGVRQGAYNGQFF

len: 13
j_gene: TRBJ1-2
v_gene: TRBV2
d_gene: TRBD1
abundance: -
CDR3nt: TGTGCCAGCAGTGAAGGAGGGACAGGGACTCACACCTTC
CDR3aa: CASSEGGTGTHTF

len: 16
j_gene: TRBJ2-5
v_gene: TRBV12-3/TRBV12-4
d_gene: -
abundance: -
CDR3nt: TGTGCCAGCACGGGTGGGGCTAGTCCTTCTGTAGAGACCCAGTACTTC
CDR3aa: CASTGGASPSVETQYF

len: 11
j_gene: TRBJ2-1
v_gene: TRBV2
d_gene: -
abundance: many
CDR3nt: TGTGCCAGCCGCCTCTACAATGAGCAGTTCTTC
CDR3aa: CASRLYNEQFF

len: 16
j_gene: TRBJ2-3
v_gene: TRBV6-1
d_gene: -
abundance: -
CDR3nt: TGTGCCAGCAGCCCTAGGTGGCAGGGGTTTGTAGATACGCAGTATTTT
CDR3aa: CASSPRWQGFVDTQYF

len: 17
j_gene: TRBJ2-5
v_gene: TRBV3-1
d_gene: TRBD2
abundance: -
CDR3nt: TGTGCCAGCAGCCAAGTCCCGGTCAGCGGGAGGGCCGAGACCCAGTACTTC
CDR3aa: CASSQVPVSGRAETQYF

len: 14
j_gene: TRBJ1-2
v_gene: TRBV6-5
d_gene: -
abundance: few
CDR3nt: TGTGCCAGCAGTTACTCGACTTCGGTTTATGGCTACACCTTC
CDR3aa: CASSYSTSVYGYTF

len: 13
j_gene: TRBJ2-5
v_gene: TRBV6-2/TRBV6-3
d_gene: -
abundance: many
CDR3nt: TGTGCCAGCAGTTTCGGACTGCAAGAGACCCAGTACTTC
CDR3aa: CASSFGLQETQYF

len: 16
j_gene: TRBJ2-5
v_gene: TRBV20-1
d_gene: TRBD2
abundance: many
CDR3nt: TGCAGTGCTAGAGGGGGACTAGCGGGAGAACAAGAGACCCAGTACTTC
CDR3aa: CSARGGLAGEQETQYF

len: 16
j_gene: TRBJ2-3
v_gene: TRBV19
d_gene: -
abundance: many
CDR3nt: TGTGCCAGTAGTATTCTCGGGAGCTGGAGCACAGATACGCAGTATTTT
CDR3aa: CASSILGSWSTDTQYF

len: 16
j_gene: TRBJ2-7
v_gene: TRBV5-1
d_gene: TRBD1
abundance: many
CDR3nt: TGCGCCAGCAGCTTGGTGGGACAGGGGGGTCGGTACGAGCAGTACTTC
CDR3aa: CASSLVGQGGRYEQYF

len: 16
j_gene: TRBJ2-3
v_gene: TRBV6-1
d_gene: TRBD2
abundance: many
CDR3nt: TGTGCCAGCAGTTGGGGACTAATTGGGGTCGCAGATACGCAGTATTTT
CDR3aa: CASSWGLIGVADTQYF

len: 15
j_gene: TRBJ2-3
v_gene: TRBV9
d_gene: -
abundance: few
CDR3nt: TGTGCCAGCACCGAAGGGTCGGGAGATGCAGATACGCAGTATTTT
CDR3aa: CASTEGSGDADTQYF

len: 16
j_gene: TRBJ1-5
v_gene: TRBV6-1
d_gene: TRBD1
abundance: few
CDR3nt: TGTGCCAGCAGTGACGTGTCGGACAGGTTCAATCAGCCCCAGCATTTT
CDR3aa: CASSDVSDRFNQPQHF